This T cell receptor beta chain was sequenced for a study of blood T cell repertoires in COVID-19. This CDR3 is 16 amino acids long. Germline loops: CDR1 MNHNY, CDR2 SVGAGI (reference sequence). V was pared by 6 bases and J by 0 bases, with 7 bases of the junction left unmatched. The participants were between about 18 and 90 years old and came from some 25 US areas. The study counted Cohort 3 donors as recovered given two negative PCRs, clearance, or symptom resolution. This clone has more than one count but fewer than ten. Per the study methods: Estimated nucleated cell counts came from reference gene primer amplification. Clones were sequenced by immunoSEQ multiplex PCR, and TCRdb holds only the in-frame ones, with some missing. V and J calls and clone size are copied from that table; D and trimming were computed from the DNA. Seen here are 280,000 or so clones, around 90% observed once, and the top ten hold 6% to 7%.

Sequencing used PBMCs or T cells enriched from blood (not recorded which). The chain carries TRBV6-6 and TRBJ2-7; 11 bases agree with TRBD2. This clonotype was sampled from a woman in her 40s who had recovered from COVID-19. DNA for the CDR3: TGTGCCAGCAGCTACCCCGGGACTAGCGGCTCCTACGAGCAGTACTTC. Its protein product is CASSYPGTSGSYEQYF.